The 24 T cell receptor beta chains listed next were all sequenced from one sample in a study of shared clonotypes between healthy human individuals (TCRdb year 2020). The library was made by the immunoSEQ multiplex PCR assay. This immuneACCESS table, as held by TCRdb, lists in-frame sequences with V and J called but not all clones. Of the missing ones, under half trace to an unresolved V gene in checked studies; the others have no known cause. A total of a few million clones appear in this sample, 80% to 95% of them only once. Of the sample, approximately 0.39% falls within the top ten clones. Material: naive CD4+ T cells from PBMCs. The cell subset or site label of this sample denotes: CD45RA+ positively selected. Receptor source: a young man in good health. Some clones in this sample may be carry-over from other donors' samples.

Written as DNA, the CDR3 is TGTGCCAGCAGTGTAGCTCCTGGAACCGGGGAGCTGTTTTTT. Its translation is CASSVAPGTGELFF. V is TRBV2 and J is TRBJ2-2, with D hard to call. The V gene lost 4 bases and the J gene lost 5 bases, with 11 bases spanning the gap. The CDR3 covers 14 residues. The germline CDR1 and CDR2 sequences are SNHLY and FYNNEI.

The CDR3 DNA is TGTGCCAGCAGTTTAACGAGTGGCTACACCTTC. It yields the protein CASSLTSGYTF. J is TRBJ1-2 and V is TRBV28; D gene ambiguous. This CDR3 has 11 amino acids. Germline CDR1 and CDR2: MDHEN and SYDVKM. Trimming stripped 2 bases from V and 7 bases from J, with 5 bases between.

The chain recombines TRBV7-9 with TRBJ2-5; maybe TRBD1 (6 bases). The germline CDR1 and CDR2 sequences are SEHNR and FQNEAQ (reference sequence). Between the trimmed V and J ends, which lost 5 bases and 3 bases, there was a span of 13 bases. The CDR3 totals 14 residues. The CDR3 protein is CASSRRTEKETQYF. The CDR3 DNA reads TGTGCCAGCAGCCGACGGACAGAGAAAGAGACCCAGTACTTC.

There are a few counts of this clone. This rearrangement joins TRBV6-1 to TRBJ1-5; TRBD1 matches 7 bases. CDR3 length equals 14 residues. Germline V CDR1 and CDR2: MNHNS, SASEGT. The trim removed 7 bases at V and 2 bases at J, leaving 5 bases unmatched. The CDR3 region has the DNA TGTGCCAGCACACAGGGGTCCCGCAATCAGCCCCAGCATTTT. Residues: CASTQGSRNQPQHF.

Only one count was recorded for this clone. The CDR3 here is CASSRGGANEKLFF. The CDR3 DNA follows: TGTGCCAGCAGTCGTGGGGGGGCTAATGAAAAACTGTTTTTT. The rearrangement links TRBV6-6 to TRBJ1-4, with D tentatively TRBD1 (5 bases). V was pared by 5 bases and J by 3 bases, with 10 bases between. The germline V gene has CDR1 MNHNY and CDR2 SVGAGI (reference sequence). The CDR3 totals 14 residues.

The rearrangement joins TRBV20-1 to TRBJ2-7, with 7 bases fitting TRBD2. The V gene end was trimmed by 8 bases and the J gene end by 8 bases; junction bases not matched to a gene: 9. The germline gives CDR1 DFQATT, CDR2 SNEGSKA (reference sequence). There are 11 residues in the CDR3. CDR3 residues: CSTSMGGKQYF. The DNA of the CDR3 is TGCAGTACCTCCATGGGGGGGAAGCAGTACTTC.

The chain joins TRBV10-3 to TRBJ2-2, with D uncertain. CDR1 is ENHRY, CDR2 SYGVKD, per germline. The CDR3 extends over 13 amino acids. V was trimmed by 1 base and J by 6 bases, leaving 6 bases between them. The CDR3 DNA is TGTGCCATCAGTGAGTTACCAGCCGGGGAGCTGTTTTTT. This translates into CAISELPAGELFF.

Here the CDR3 DNA reads TGTGCCAGCAGCTCGGAACCGGGACAGGGCTACGAGCAGTACTTC. It codes for CASSSEPGQGYEQYF. The gene calls are TRBV5-6 and TRBJ2-7, with 9 bases fitting TRBD1. J was trimmed by 3 bases and V by 3 bases; bases with no gene match: 7. This CDR3 region has 15 residues. CDR1 is SGHDT and CDR2 is YYEEEE in the germline V gene.

The rearrangement joins TRBV5-1 to TRBJ2-7; 12 positions match TRBD1. J gave up 3 bases and V 4 bases, and 5 bases lay outside the gene matches. CDR1 is SGHRS and CDR2 is YFSETQ in the germline V gene. The CDR3 extends over 15 amino acids. CDR3 amino acids: CASSTGTGGFYEQYF. The CDR3 DNA is TGCGCCAGCAGCACGGGGACAGGGGGCTTCTACGAGCAGTACTTC.

On this clone: Distinct nucleotide sequences in the sample also encode this CDR3. The chain joins TRBV6-6 to TRBJ2-1, with 16 bases lining up with TRBD2. Germline V gene lookup returns CDR1 MNHNY and CDR2 SVGAGI (reference sequence). The CDR3 consists of 15 residues. The V segment lost 6 bases and the J segment 9 bases; nucleotides outside the gene matches: 5. The CDR3 DNA reads as TGTGCCAGCAGATCTGGGACTAGCGGGAGGGGTGAGCAGTTCTTC. Protein sequence: CASRSGTSGRGEQFF.

As DNA, the CDR3 is TGTGCCAGCAAGGAGGTGGAGACCCAGTACTTC. As protein: CASKEVETQYF. The rearrangement joins TRBV6-5 to TRBJ2-5; tentative D call: TRBD2 (5 bases). Germline assignment: CDR1 MNHEY and CDR2 SVGAGI. The CDR3 runs to 11 residues. The ends were cut back, 7 bases at V and 5 bases at J, with 8 bases in the middle.

The J gene is TRBJ2-7, the V gene TRBV18, with D perhaps TRBD2 (5 bases). Germline CDR1 and CDR2: KGHSH and LQKENI. The V gene lost 0 bases and the J gene lost 5 bases, with 14 bases spanning the gap. CDR3 size: 15 residues. Here the CDR3 DNA reads TGTGCCAGCTCACCACCCACTAGAGGTGTTCACGAGCAGTACTTC. It translates to CASSPPTRGVHEQYF.

Points on this clone: Distinct nucleotide sequences in the sample also encode this CDR3. V is TRBV28 and J is TRBJ1-4; no clear D. The CDR3 totals 10 residues. Germline V gene data show CDR1 as MDHEN and CDR2 as SYDVKM. The V end lost 8 bases, the J end lost 11 bases, and 9 bases lay between the germline ends. The CDR3 reads CASGPEKLFF. CDR3 DNA sequence: TGTGCCAGCGGGCCAGAGAAACTGTTTTTT. Full variable domain (rest looked up from reference TRBV28 and TRBJ1-4): DVKVTQSSRYLVKRTGEKVFLECVQDMDHENMFWYRQDPGLGLRLIYFSYDVKMKEKGDIPEGYSVSREKKERFSLILESASTNQTSMYLCASGPEKLFFGSGTQLSVL.

The chain recombines TRBV19 with TRBJ1-1; 7 bases match TRBD1. The CDR3 covers 16 residues. CDR1 and CDR2 from the germline V gene are LNHDA and SQIVND (reference sequence). V gave up 3 bases and J gave up 0 bases; unmatched junction bases: 7. CDR3 sequence: CASSIPGTVLNTEAFF. CDR3 nucleotides: TGTGCCAGTAGTATTCCCGGGACAGTCTTGAACACTGAAGCTTTCTTT.

The genes are TRBV7-2 and TRBJ1-1; weak D call: TRBD1 (5 bases). The CDR3 sequence is 15 residues long. The ends were cut back, 1 base at V and 1 base at J, with 10 bases in the middle. The V gene's germline CDR1 is SGHTA and CDR2 FQGNSA. The CDR3 coding sequence is TGTGCCAGCAGCTTAGGCAGCAGGGAGAACACTGAAGCTTTCTTT. It specifies CASSLGSRENTEAFF.

V gene TRBV5-1 combines with J gene TRBJ1-2; TRBD1 might be the D (5 bases). The CDR3 runs to 15 residues. V lost 3 bases and J lost 4, with 16 bases in between. Germline V gene data show CDR1 as SGHRS and CDR2 as YFSETQ. For the CDR3, the DNA is TGCGCCAGCAGCTCCGGGACCTACCTCCCCTATGGCTACACCTTC. Its protein is CASSSGTYLPYGYTF. Using reference TRBV5-1 and TRBJ1-2 for the parts outside the CDR3, the full variable domain is KAGVTQTPRYLIKTRGQQVTLSCSPISGHRSVSWYQQTPGQGLQFLFEYFSETQRNKGNFPGRFSGRQFSNSRSEMNVSTLELGDSALYLCASSSGTYLPYGYTFGSGTRLTVV.

The chain employs TRBV18 and TRBJ1-1; D possibly corresponds to TRBD1 (6 bases). The CDR3 is 17 residues long. V lost 3 bases to trimming and J lost 1 base, with 18 bases between them. The V gene's germline CDR1 is KGHSH and CDR2 LQKENI. In DNA form, the CDR3 reads TGTGCCAGCTCACCGGTAACCCCTGACAGGACGAACACTGAAGCTTTCTTT. This gives the protein CASSPVTPDRTNTEAFF.

This clone was counted a few times. The V gene is TRBV28, the J gene TRBJ1-1; D may be TRBD1 (5 bases). V lost 7 bases, J lost 2 bases, and 14 bases lay in between. Germline V gene data show CDR1 as MDHEN and CDR2 as SYDVKM. The CDR3 is 14 residues long. CDR3 in amino acids: CASISGAANTEAFF. For the CDR3, the DNA is TGTGCCAGCATTTCCGGGGCGGCCAACACTGAAGCTTTCTTT.

The count of this clone is one. This chain uses TRBV21-1 with TRBJ2-2. TRBV21-1 is a documented pseudogene. This CDR3 has 16 residues. The CDR3: CASSLTPSAKLRELFF. In DNA form, the CDR3 reads TGTGCCAGCAGTCTGACCCCCTCCGCTAAGCTCAGGGAGCTGTTTTTT.

V and J are TRBV7-6 and TRBJ1-2; D is possibly TRBD1 (5 bases). Per the germline V gene, CDR1 is SGHVS and CDR2 is FNYEAQ. V was clipped by 5 bases and J by 4 bases, with 11 bases between them. This CDR3 spans 13 amino acids. CDR3 residues: CASSPSQGYGYTF. The CDR3 DNA follows: TGTGCCAGCAGCCCCAGTCAGGGCTATGGCTACACCTTC.

V gene TRBV30 combines with J gene TRBJ2-2, with TRBD1 identical over 7 bases. Germline CDR1 is GTSNPN and CDR2 is SVGIG (reference sequence). The CDR3 loop spans 15 amino acids. V was clipped by 4 bases and J by 4 bases; unmatched bases: 9. CDR3 protein: CAWNRGGVSTGELFF. DNA of the CDR3: TGTGCCTGGAACAGGGGTGGGGTAAGCACCGGGGAGCTGTTTTTT.

This chain uses TRBV28 with TRBJ1-2, with 9 nucleotides matching TRBD1. Germline CDR1 reads MDHEN; CDR2 reads SYDVKM. The CDR3 spans 14 residues. V lost 5 bases and J lost 5; bases outside the gene matches: 6. CDR3 bases: TGTGCCAGCAGTATAGGAGGACAGGGGTATGGCTACACCTTC. This encodes CASSIGGQGYGYTF.

Of note for this clone: At the DNA level, this CDR3 is encoded by other sequences in the same sample as well. The chain links TRBV18 to TRBJ2-5, with a tentative D call TRBD2 (6 bases). Trimming took 6 bases from V and 1 from J, leaving 9 bases between them. There are 13 residues in the CDR3. Germline CDR1 is KGHSH and CDR2 is LQKENI. The CDR3 DNA reads TGTGCCAGCTCCAGCGGGTCCCAAGAGACCCAGTACTTC. It encodes CASSSGSQETQYF.

In its sample, this clone was seen once. The CDR3 region has the DNA TGTGCCAGCAGCCAGGGACAGCACTCTGGAAACACCATATATTTT. It specifies CASSQGQHSGNTIYF. V usage is TRBV7-9 and J usage is TRBJ1-3; TRBD1 matches 7 bases. Germline V gene lookup returns CDR1 SEHNR and CDR2 FQNEAQ (reference sequence). This CDR3 has 15 residues. The V gene end was trimmed by 5 bases and the J gene end by 0 bases; junction bases not matched to a gene: 4.